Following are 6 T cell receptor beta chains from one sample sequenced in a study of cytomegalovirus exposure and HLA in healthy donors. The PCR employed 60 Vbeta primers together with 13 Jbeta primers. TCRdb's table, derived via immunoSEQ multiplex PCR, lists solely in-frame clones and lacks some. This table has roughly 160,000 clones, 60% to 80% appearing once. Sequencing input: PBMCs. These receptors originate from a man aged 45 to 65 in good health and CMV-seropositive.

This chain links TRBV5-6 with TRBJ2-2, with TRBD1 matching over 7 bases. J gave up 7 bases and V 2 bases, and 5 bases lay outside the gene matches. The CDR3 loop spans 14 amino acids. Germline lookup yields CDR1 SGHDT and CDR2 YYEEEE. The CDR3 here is CASSLGTGVGELFF. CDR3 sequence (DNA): TGTGCCAGCAGCTTAGGTACAGGGGTCGGGGAGCTGTTTTTT.

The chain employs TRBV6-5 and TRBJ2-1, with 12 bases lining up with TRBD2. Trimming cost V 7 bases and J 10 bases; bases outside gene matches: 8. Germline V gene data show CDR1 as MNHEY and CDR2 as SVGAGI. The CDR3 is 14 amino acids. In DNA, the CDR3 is TGTGCCAGCAAACTAGCGGGGGGCGTGATCGAGCAGTTCTTC. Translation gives CASKLAGGVIEQFF.

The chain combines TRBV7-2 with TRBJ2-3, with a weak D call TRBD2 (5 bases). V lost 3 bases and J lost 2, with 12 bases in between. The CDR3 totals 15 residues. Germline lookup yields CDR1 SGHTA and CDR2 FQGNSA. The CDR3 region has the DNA TGTGCCAGCAGCTTGAGGGCTGGGATCACAGATACGCAGTATTTT. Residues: CASSLRAGITDTQYF.

The CDR3 region is CASCVSNQPQHF. The CDR3 coding sequence is TGTGCCAGTTGCGTTAGCAATCAGCCCCAGCATTTT. The gene calls are TRBV28 and TRBJ1-5; D gene ambiguous. Per the germline V gene, CDR1 is MDHEN and CDR2 is SYDVKM. This CDR3 has 12 residues. V lost 9 bases and J lost 0, with 6 bases in between.

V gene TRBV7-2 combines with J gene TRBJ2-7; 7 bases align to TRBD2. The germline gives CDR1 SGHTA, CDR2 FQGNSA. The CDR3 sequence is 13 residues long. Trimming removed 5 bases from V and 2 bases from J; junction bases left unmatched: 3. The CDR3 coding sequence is TGTGCCAGCAGCCTACGGGGGGCCTACGAGCAGTACTTC. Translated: CASSLRGAYEQYF.

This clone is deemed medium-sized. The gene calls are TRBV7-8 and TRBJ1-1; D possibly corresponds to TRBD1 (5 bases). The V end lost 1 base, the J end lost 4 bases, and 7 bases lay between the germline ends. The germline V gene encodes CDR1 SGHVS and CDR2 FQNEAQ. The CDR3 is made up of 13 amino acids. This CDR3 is CASSLDRSTEAFF. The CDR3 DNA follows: TGTGCCAGCAGCTTAGACAGGAGCACTGAAGCTTTCTTT.